Following are 8 T cell receptor beta chains from one sample sequenced in a study of blood T cell repertoires in COVID-19 (dated by TCRdb to 2020 to 2021). Library prep was done by the immunoSEQ multiplex PCR assay. The source is immuneACCESS, and TCRdb retained only in-frame sequences with V and J called. Part of the clones is not carried over; for the studies checked, unresolved V genes explain less than half of this, and the remainder is unexplained. For this sample the table gives 150,000 to 200,000 clones, of which around four fifths were detected only once. The top ten clonotypes cover about 8.8% of the sample. Sequencing was done on a sample of peripheral blood. These receptors all come from a woman at least 80 years old with COVID-19, enrolled during active disease.

The genes are TRBV3-1 (or the pseudogene TRBV3-2) and TRBJ2-3; maybe TRBD2 (5 bases). Trimming removed 3 bases at V and 6 bases at J, with 10 bases between. The CDR3 contains 13 residues. Germline V gives CDR1 LGHDT, CDR2 YNNKEL (reference sequence). In DNA form, the CDR3 reads TGTGCCAGCAGCCACAGTAGCGTTGATACGCAGTATTTT. Translating it yields CASSHSSVDTQYF.

J is TRBJ2-2 and V is TRBV7-3; 11 nucleotides align to TRBD1. The ends lost 0 bases at V and 7 bases at J; junction bases unmatched: 4. CDR1 and CDR2 from the germline V gene are SGHTA and FQGTGA. The CDR3 consists of 16 residues. CDR3 DNA sequence: TGTGCCAGCAGCTTAACTGGGACAGGGGGTGTCGGGGAGCTGTTTTTT. Translated: CASSLTGTGGVGELFF.

This clone was detected only once. CDR3 residues: CASSRYQETQYF. CDR3 DNA sequence: TGTGCCAGCAGCAGGTACCAAGAGACCCAGTACTTC. The V and J genes are TRBV12-3 or TRBV12-4 and TRBJ2-5; D unclear. Trimming took off 6 bases at V and 0 bases at J, with 5 bases between the two ends. CDR3 size: 12 residues.

As for this clone: This specimen includes other DNA sequences encoding the same CDR3. V usage is TRBV18 and J usage is TRBJ1-6; 9 positions match TRBD1. V dropped 3 bases and J dropped 8; count of bases not matched to a gene: 2. This CDR3 contains 14 residues. The germline gives CDR1 KGHSH, CDR2 LQKENI. CDR3 amino acids: CASSPRDRDSPLHF. CDR3 in DNA: TGTGCCAGCTCACCTCGGGACAGGGATTCACCCCTCCACTTT.

The CDR3 region has the DNA TGTGCCAGCAGCTTCCTTCAGGGGCAGGCTGGTGGCTACACCTTC. Amino acids: CASSFLQGQAGGYTF. The chain couples TRBV5-5 to TRBJ1-2, with D perhaps TRBD1 (6 bases). The CDR3 has 15 amino acids. Germline CDR1 SGHKS, CDR2 YYEKEE (reference sequence). Trimming shortened V by 2 bases and J by 7 bases, and 18 bases separated the two germline ends. The variable domain in full, with the rest retrieved from reference TRBV5-5 and TRBJ1-2, is DAGVTQSPTHLIKTRGQQVTLRCSPISGHKSVSWYQQVLGQGPQFIFQYYEKEERGRGNFPDRFSARQFPNYSSELNVNALLLGDSALYLCASSFLQGQAGGYTFGSGTRLTVV.

The V and J genes are TRBV5-1 and TRBJ1-2; D remains unclear. V lost 0 bases to trimming and J lost 0 bases, with 6 bases between them. This CDR3 comprises 14 residues. Germline V gene sequence: CDR1 SGHRS, CDR2 YFSETQ. The CDR3 here is CASSLVVANYGYTF. The DNA for the CDR3 is TGCGCCAGCAGCTTGGTCGTAGCTAACTATGGCTACACCTTC.

V and J are TRBV4-1 and TRBJ1-4; 8 nucleotides align to TRBD1. V was pared by 4 bases and J by 8 bases, with 9 bases of the junction left unmatched. This CDR3 is built from 15 residues. Germline V CDR1 and CDR2: MGHRA, YSYEKL. Written as DNA, the CDR3 is TGCGCCAGCAGCCGCTGGACAGGGTCAGACGAAAAACTGTTTTTT. Translated: CASSRWTGSDEKLFF.

The V call is TRBV2, the J call TRBJ1-5, with D hard to call. Germline CDR1 and CDR2: SNHLY and FYNNEI. The CDR3 totals 12 residues. Trimming removed 2 bases from V and 7 bases from J, with 6 bases in between. The CDR3 DNA reads as TGTGCCAGCAGTGAAAGTCGGCAGCCCCAGCATTTT. This sequence encodes CASSESRQPQHF. Looking up the rest from reference TRBV2 and TRBJ1-5 gives the full variable domain: EPEVTQTPSHQVTQMGQEVILRCVPISNHLYFYWYRQILGQKVEFLVSFYNNEISEKSEIFDDQFSVERPDGSNFTLKIRSTKLEDSAMYFCASSESRQPQHFGDGTRLSIL.